Shown below are 7 T cell receptor beta chains from a single sample sequenced in a study of blood T cell repertoires in COVID-19. The repertoire was sequenced with immunoSEQ multiplex PCR; TCRdb's copy has only in-frame clones and lacks some. The sample consists of 120,000 to 150,000 clones, around 87% of them appearing once. The sample taken for sequencing was peripheral blood. The receptors were gathered from a man aged 50-59 years who had recovered from COVID-19.

The chain has TRBV27 and TRBJ1-2; possible D gene TRBD1, 6 bases. Germline loops: CDR1 MNHEY, CDR2 SMNVEV (reference sequence). The CDR3 has 14 residues. V was pared by 0 bases and J by 5 bases, with 10 bases between. This chain's CDR3 is CASSLSGQGYGYTF. The CDR3, as DNA: TGTGCCAGCAGTTTATCGGGACAAGGGTATGGCTACACCTTC.

The chain combines TRBV7-3 with TRBJ2-6, with 9 positions matching TRBD1. The CDR3 totals 16 residues. The germline gives CDR1 SGHTA, CDR2 FQGTGA. The ends lost 5 bases at V and 0 bases at J; junction bases unmatched: 2. The CDR3 is CASSPGQGSGANVLTF. The CDR3 nucleotides are TGTGCCAGCAGCCCGGGACAGGGCTCTGGGGCCAACGTCCTGACTTTC.

The chain links TRBV19 to TRBJ1-1; 9 nucleotides line up with TRBD1. The germline V gene has CDR1 LNHDA and CDR2 SQIVND (reference sequence). The CDR3 totals 14 residues. The trim removed 6 bases at V and 4 bases at J, leaving 6 bases unmatched. Here the CDR3 reads CASRDRGFGTEAFF. The CDR3 DNA sequence: TGTGCCAGTAGGGACAGGGGCTTTGGCACTGAAGCTTTCTTT. Full variable domain (rest looked up from reference TRBV19 and TRBJ1-1): DGGITQSPKYLFRKEGQNVTLSCEQNLNHDAMYWYRQDPGQGLRLIYYSQIVNDFQKGDIAEGYSVSREKKESFPLTVTSAQKNPTAFYLCASRDRGFGTEAFFGQGTRLTVV.

J is TRBJ2-7 and V is TRBV7-9; 7 nucleotides agree with TRBD1. The J segment lost 0 bases and the V segment lost 6 bases, leaving 5 bases of the junction unmatched. Germline V lookup: CDR1 SEHNR, CDR2 FQNEAQ (reference sequence). This CDR3 spans 14 amino acids. CDR3 loop: CASSSRDSSYEQYF. The CDR3 DNA reads as TGTGCCAGCAGTTCCCGGGACAGCTCCTACGAGCAGTACTTC. Drawing the rest from reference TRBV7-9 and TRBJ2-7, the complete variable domain is DTGVSQNPRHKITKRGQNVTFRCDPISEHNRLYWYRQTLGQGPEFLTYFQNEAQLEKSRLLSDRFSAERPKGSFSTLEIQRTEQGDSAMYLCASSSRDSSYEQYFGPGTRLTVT.

V gene TRBV6-5 combines with J gene TRBJ1-2; D is perhaps TRBD1 (6 bases). With 6 bases removed from V and 2 bases from J, the gap between germline ends came to 16 bases. Germline V gives CDR1 MNHEY, CDR2 SVGAGI. The CDR3 runs to 15 residues. The CDR3 sequence is CASRSNRDINYGYTF. CDR3 sequence (DNA): TGTGCCAGCAGATCAAATCGGGACATCAACTATGGCTACACCTTC.

CDR3 loop: CAIIPQFGQGSAKGYEQYF. DNA for the CDR3: TGTGCCATCATCCCCCAGTTCGGGCAGGGGAGCGCCAAGGGCTACGAGCAGTACTTC. The chain recombines TRBV10-3 with TRBJ2-7; tentatively, D is TRBD1 (6 bases). Looked up from germline, CDR1 is ENHRY and CDR2 is SYGVKD. Trimming removed 7 bases at V and 3 bases at J, with 31 bases between. This CDR3 has 19 residues.

A few counts support this clone. The V gene is TRBV5-5, the J gene TRBJ1-5, with TRBD1 matching 8 bases. The V and J ends lost 6 bases and 4 bases, in that order; junction bases with no gene match: 9. From germline, CDR1 is SGHKS and CDR2 YYEKEE (reference sequence). This CDR3 is 15 amino acids long. CDR3 in DNA: TGTGCCAGCACCATTGGGCAGGGGGCAAATCAGCCCCAGCATTTT. It translates to CASTIGQGANQPQHF.